This T cell receptor beta chain is drawn from a study of OX40 agonist ivuxolimab in advanced cancers. General observations from the study: Partial responders receiving 0.1-3.0 mg/kg showed among the lowest clonal expansion. CD8+ T cells were the subset that, on average, had more expanded clones than CD4+. Low normalized T-cell clonal expansion was also seen in some nonresponders.

Note on this clone: The target antigen is unknown.

Exclusion of a patient followed from autoimmune disease history or systemic immunosuppression. Here immunoSEQ multiplex PCR was the method, and the copy in TCRdb shows in-frame clones only, minus some. The sample lists tens of thousands of clones; over 70% were seen once. Sequencing used CD4+ or CD8+ T cells sorted from blood, obtained in a trial of the OX40 agonist ivuxolimab. The source of this sequence is an adult with an advanced solid tumor such as melanoma, head and neck, liver or kidney cancer.

The CDR3 DNA sequence: TGTGCCAGTAGTTTAAGGGGCCTCAGCTCCTACGAGCAGTACTTC. Translating it yields CASSLRGLSSYEQYF. The chain couples TRBV19 to TRBJ2-7; D may be TRBD1 (5 bases). V was shortened by 5 bases and J by 0 bases, with 14 bases between the two germline ends. The CDR3 has 15 residues. The germline CDR1 and CDR2 sequences are LNHDA and SQIVND (reference sequence).